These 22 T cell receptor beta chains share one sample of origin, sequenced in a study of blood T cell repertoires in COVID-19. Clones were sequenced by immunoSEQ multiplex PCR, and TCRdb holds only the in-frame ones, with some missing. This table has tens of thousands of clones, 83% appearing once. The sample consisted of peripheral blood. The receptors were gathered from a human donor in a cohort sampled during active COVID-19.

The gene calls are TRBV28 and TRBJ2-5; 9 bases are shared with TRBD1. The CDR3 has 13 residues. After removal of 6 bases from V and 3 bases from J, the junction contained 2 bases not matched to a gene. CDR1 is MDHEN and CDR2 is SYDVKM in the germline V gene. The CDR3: CASRRTGEETQYF. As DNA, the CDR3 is TGTGCCAGCAGAAGGACAGGGGAAGAGACCCAGTACTTC.

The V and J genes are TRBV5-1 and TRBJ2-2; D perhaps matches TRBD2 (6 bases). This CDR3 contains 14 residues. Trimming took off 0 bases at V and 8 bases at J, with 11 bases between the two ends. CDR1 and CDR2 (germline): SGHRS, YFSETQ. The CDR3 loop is CASSLAGGFGELFF. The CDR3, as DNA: TGCGCCAGCAGCTTGGCCGGAGGGTTTGGGGAGCTGTTTTTT.

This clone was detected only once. DNA of the CDR3: TGTGCCACCGGGGAAGGACAGGGGTTCTACGAGCAGTACTTC. Its translation: CATGEGQGFYEQYF. V and J are TRBV19 and TRBJ2-7; 9 bases are shared with TRBD1. CDR3 length equals 14 residues. The germline CDR1 and CDR2 sequences are LNHDA and SQIVND (reference sequence). V dropped 10 bases and J dropped 3; count of bases not matched to a gene: 10. Full variable domain (outside the CDR3, taken from reference TRBV19 and TRBJ2-7): DGGITQSPKYLFRKEGQNVTLSCEQNLNHDAMYWYRQDPGQGLRLIYYSQIVNDFQKGDIAEGYSVSREKKESFPLTVTSAQKNPTAFYLCATGEGQGFYEQYFGPGTRLTVT.

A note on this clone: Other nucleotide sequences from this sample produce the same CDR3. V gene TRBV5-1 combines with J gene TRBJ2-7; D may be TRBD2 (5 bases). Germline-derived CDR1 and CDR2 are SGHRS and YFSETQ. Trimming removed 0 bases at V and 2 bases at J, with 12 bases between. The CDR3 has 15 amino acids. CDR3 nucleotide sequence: TGCGCCAGCAGCTTGGGGAGCGGTGGTCCCTACGAGCAGTACTTC. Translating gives CASSLGSGGPYEQYF.

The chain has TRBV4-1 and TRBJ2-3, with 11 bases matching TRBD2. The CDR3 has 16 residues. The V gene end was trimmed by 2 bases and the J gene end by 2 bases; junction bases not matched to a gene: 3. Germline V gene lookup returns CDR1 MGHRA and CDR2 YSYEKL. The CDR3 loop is CASSQLTSGVTDTQYF. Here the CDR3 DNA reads TGCGCCAGCAGCCAATTGACTAGCGGGGTCACAGATACGCAGTATTTT.

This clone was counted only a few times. The CDR3 sequence: CAWSVQVYEQYF. DNA for the CDR3: TGTGCCTGGAGTGTACAGGTGTACGAGCAGTACTTC. The genes are TRBV30 and TRBJ2-7, with D possibly matching TRBD1 (5 bases). This CDR3 is 12 amino acids long. V lost 0 bases to trimming and J lost 4 bases, with 7 bases between them. Germline V gene lookup returns CDR1 GTSNPN and CDR2 SVGIG (reference sequence).

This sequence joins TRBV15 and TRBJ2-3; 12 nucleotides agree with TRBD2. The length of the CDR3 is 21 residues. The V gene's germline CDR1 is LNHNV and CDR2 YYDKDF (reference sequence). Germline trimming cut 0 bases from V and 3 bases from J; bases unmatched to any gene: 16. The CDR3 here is CATSRDRKSTSGGLRTDTQYF. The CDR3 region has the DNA TGTGCCACCAGCAGAGATCGGAAGTCGACTAGCGGGGGACTTAGGACAGATACGCAGTATTTT.

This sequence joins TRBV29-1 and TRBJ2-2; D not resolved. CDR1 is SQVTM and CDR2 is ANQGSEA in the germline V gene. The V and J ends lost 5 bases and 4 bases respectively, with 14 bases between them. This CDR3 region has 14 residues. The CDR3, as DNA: TGCAGCGTTCGGGTCGCCGGTGGCACCGGGGAGCTGTTTTTT. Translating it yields CSVRVAGGTGELFF.

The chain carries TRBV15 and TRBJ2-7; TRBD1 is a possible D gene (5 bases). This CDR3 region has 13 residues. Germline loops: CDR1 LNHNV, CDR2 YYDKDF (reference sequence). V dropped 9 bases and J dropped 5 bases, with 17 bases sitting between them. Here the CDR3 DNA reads TGTGCCACTTCGGCAGGGTACCAGGACGAGCAGTACTTC. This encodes CATSAGYQDEQYF.

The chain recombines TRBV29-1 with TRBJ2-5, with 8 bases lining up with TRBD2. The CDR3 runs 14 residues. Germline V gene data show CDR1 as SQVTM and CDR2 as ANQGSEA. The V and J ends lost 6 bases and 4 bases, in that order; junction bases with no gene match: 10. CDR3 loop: CSVGGGQRGETQYF. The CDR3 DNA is TGCAGCGTCGGCGGGGGGCAGAGGGGAGAGACCCAGTACTTC.

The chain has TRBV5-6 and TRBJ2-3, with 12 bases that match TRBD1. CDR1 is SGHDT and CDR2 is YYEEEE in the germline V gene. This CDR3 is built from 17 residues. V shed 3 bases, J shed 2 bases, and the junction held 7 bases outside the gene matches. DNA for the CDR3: TGTGCCAGCAGCTGGTGGGACAGGGGGCCCCACACAGATACGCAGTATTTT. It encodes CASSWWDRGPHTDTQYF.

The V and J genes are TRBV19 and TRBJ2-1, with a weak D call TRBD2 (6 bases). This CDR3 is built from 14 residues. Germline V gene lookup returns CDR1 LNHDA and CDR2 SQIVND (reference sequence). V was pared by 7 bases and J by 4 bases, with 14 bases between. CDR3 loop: CASNTGETYNEQFF. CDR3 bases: TGTGCCAGTAATACGGGAGAGACATACAATGAGCAGTTCTTC.

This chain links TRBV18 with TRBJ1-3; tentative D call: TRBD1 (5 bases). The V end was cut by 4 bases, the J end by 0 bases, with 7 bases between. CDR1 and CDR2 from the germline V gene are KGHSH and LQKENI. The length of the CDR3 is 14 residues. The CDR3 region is CASSQGLSGNTIYF. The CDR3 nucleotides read TGTGCCAGCTCACAGGGGCTCTCTGGAAACACCATATATTTT.

This chain's CDR3 is CASSEGLAGPLLYF. The DNA for the CDR3 is TGTGCCAGCAGTGAGGGACTAGCGGGACCCCTCCTGTACTTC. The chain recombines TRBV2 with TRBJ2-7; 13 bases are shared with TRBD2. This CDR3 is built from 14 residues. V was clipped by 3 bases and J by 12 bases; unmatched bases: 8. Per the germline V gene, CDR1 is SNHLY and CDR2 is FYNNEI.

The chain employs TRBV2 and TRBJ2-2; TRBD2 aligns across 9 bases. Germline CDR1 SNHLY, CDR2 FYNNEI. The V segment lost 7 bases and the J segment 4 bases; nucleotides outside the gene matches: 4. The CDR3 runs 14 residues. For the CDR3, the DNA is TGTGCCAGCACGGTACTAGCGGGCACCGGGGAGCTGTTTTTT. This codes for CASTVLAGTGELFF.

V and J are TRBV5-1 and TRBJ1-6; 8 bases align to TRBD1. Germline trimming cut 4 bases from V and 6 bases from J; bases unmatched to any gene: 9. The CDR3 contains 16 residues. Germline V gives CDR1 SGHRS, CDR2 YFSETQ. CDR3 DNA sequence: TGCGCCAGCAGCCCGGACAGGGTGGGAATTAATTCACCCCTCCACTTT. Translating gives CASSPDRVGINSPLHF.

CDR3 nucleotide sequence: TGTGCCAGCAGTATAACGAGTTTCACAGATACGCAGTATTTT. Its translation: CASSITSFTDTQYF. The V and J genes are TRBV2 and TRBJ2-3; D gene unclear. This CDR3 spans 14 amino acids. V lost 5 bases and J 2 bases, leaving 11 bases between the germline ends. Germline CDR1 reads SNHLY; CDR2 reads FYNNEI.

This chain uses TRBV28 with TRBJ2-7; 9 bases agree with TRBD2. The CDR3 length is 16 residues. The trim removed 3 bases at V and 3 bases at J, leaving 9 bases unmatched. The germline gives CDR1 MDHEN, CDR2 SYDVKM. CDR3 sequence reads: CASSLASGIGYYEQYF. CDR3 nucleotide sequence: TGTGCCAGCAGTTTGGCTAGCGGGATTGGGTACTACGAGCAGTACTTC.

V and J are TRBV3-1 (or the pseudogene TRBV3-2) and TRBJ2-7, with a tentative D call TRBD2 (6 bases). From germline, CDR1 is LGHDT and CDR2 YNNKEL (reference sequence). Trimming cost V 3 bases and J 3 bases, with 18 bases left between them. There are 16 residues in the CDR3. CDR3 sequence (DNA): TGTGCCAGCAGCCAGGGGGGTGGGATCGCAGGCTACGAGCAGTACTTC. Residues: CASSQGGGIAGYEQYF.

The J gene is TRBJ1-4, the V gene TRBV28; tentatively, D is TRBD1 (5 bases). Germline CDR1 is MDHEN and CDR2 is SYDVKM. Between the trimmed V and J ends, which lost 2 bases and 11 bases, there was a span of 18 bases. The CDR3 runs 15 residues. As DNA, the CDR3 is TGTGCCAGCAGTTTAGAGGTAGCCGGGAGGGGTAAACTGTTTTTT. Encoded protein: CASSLEVAGRGKLFF.

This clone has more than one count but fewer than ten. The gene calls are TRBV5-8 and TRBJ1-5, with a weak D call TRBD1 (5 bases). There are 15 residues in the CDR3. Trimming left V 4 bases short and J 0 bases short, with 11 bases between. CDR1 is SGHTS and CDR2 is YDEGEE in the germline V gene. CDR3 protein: CASSDGDSSNQPQHF. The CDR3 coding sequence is TGTGCCAGCAGCGACGGTGACAGTAGCAATCAGCCCCAGCATTTT. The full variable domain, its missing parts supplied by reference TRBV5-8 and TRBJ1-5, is EAGVTQSPTHLIKTRGQQATLRCSPISGHTSVYWYQQALGLGLQFLLWYDEGEERNRGNFPPRFSGRQFPNYSSELNVNALELEDSALYLCASSDGDSSNQPQHFGDGTRLSIL.

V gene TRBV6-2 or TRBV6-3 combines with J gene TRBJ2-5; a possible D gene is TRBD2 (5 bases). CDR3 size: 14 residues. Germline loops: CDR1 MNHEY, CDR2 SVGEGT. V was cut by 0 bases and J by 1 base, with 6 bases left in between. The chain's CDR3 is CASSYSGSQETQYF. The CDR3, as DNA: TGTGCCAGCAGTTACTCGGGGAGCCAAGAGACCCAGTACTTC.